These T cell receptor beta chains were read from a single sample in a study of shared clonotypes between healthy human individuals. Produced via immunoSEQ multiplex PCR; TCRdb's table is partial and in-frame only. Of some 1.5 million clones listed, approximately 98% were seen once; the top ten hold less than 0.55%. What was sequenced was naive CD4+ T cells sorted from blood. These receptors were collected from a young man in good health. Each CDR3 is given with its conserved first and last residue. A D gene is named only where the DNA matches it firmly. Rows may omit the clone size; those that give it use once, few, many or a size class.

V	J	size	D	DNA	CDR3
TRBV5-1	TRBJ1-1	.	.	TGCGCCAGCAGCTTGTTCGGACGGCAGCTTGACACTGAAGCTTTCTTT	CASSLFGRQLDTEAFF
TRBV9	TRBJ2-5	.	.	TGTGCCAGCAGCGTAGCGGGTCAAGAGACCCAGTACTTC	CASSVAGQETQYF
TRBV7-2	TRBJ2-7	.	.	TGTGCCAGCAGCTTAGCAAACGGAGAGTCAAAGCAGTACTTC	CASSLANGESKQYF
TRBV7-9	TRBJ1-1	.	TRBD1	TGTGCCAGCAGCCGGACAGGCGTAAACACTGAAGCTTTCTTT	CASSRTGVNTEAFF
TRBV7-8	TRBJ2-1	.	TRBD2	TGTGCCAGCAGCTTCAGACTAGCAGTGAATGAGCAGTTCTTC	CASSFRLAVNEQFF
TRBV5-1	TRBJ2-3	once	TRBD2	TGCGCCAGCAGCTGGACTAGGGGCCTAAGCACAGATACGCAGTATTTT	CASSWTRGLSTDTQYF
TRBV28	TRBJ2-7	.	.	TGTGCCAGCAGATACACGGGCGAGCAGTACTTC	CASRYTGEQYF
TRBV14	TRBJ2-2	.	.	TGTGCCAGCAGCCAAGATCTGAGGGGTTCCGGGGAGCTGTTTTTT	CASSQDLRGSGELFF
TRBV6-5	TRBJ2-1	.	.	TGTGCCAGCGGGGACTTCCCCTACAATGAGCAGTTCTTC	CASGDFPYNEQFF
TRBV19	TRBJ1-5	.	.	TGTGCCAGTATCCCTCGACCGGGCCGGGCCCAGCATTTT	CASIPRPGRAQHF
TRBV19	TRBJ1-5	few	.	TGTGCCAGTACTGAGCAGGGTAATCAGCCCCAGCATTTT	CASTEQGNQPQHF
TRBV7-9	TRBJ2-1	.	TRBD2	TGTGCCAGCAGCTTTAGCCTAGCGGGTGGGTTCTTC	CASSFSLAGGFF
TRBV2	TRBJ2-2	.	TRBD1	TGTGCCAGCAGCTTGCTGGGACAGGGGGCGCCTGGGGAGCTGTTTTTT	CASSLLGQGAPGELFF
TRBV6-5	TRBJ2-7	.	TRBD2	TGTGCCAGCAGTTTAACTAGCGGGAGGGCTTCCTACGAGCAGTACTTC	CASSLTSGRASYEQYF
TRBV7-3	TRBJ1-6	.	TRBD1	TGTGCCAGCAGCTTAAACAGGGGGAATAATTCACCCCTCCACTTT	CASSLNRGNNSPLHF
TRBV28	TRBJ2-7	.	TRBD2	TGTGCCAGCAGTGCATCGTCCACTAGCGGGGGTACCTACGAGCAGTACTTC	CASSASSTSGGTYEQYF
TRBV5-6	TRBJ1-1	.	TRBD1	TGTGCCAGCAGCGGGGGACAGATGAACACTGAAGCTTTCTTT	CASSGGQMNTEAFF
TRBV7-2	TRBJ2-1	.	TRBD2	TGTGCCAGCAGCCCTTTAACTGGACTAGCGAAAAGCTCCTACAATGAGCAGTTCTTC	CASSPLTGLAKSSYNEQFF
TRBV5-1	TRBJ1-3	.	.	TGCGCCAGCAGCTCTATAGGGGTCGCTGGAAACACCATATATTTT	CASSSIGVAGNTIYF
TRBV2	TRBJ2-7	once	.	TGTGCCAGCGGGGGTACTACCTACGAGCAGTACTTC	CASGGTTYEQYF
TRBV14	TRBJ1-2	.	TRBD1	TGTGCCAGCAGCCAACTGGGAGACAGGGGAGCGGACTACACCTTC	CASSQLGDRGADYTF
TRBV5-1	TRBJ2-6	.	.	TGCGCCAGCAGCTTGACAGTCCCTGGAGCCAACGTCCTGACTTTC	CASSLTVPGANVLTF
TRBV11-2	TRBJ2-6	.	.	TGTGCCAGCAGCTTAAATGGGGCCAACGTCCTGACTTTC	CASSLNGANVLTF
TRBV5-1	TRBJ2-7	.	.	TGCGCCAGCAGCTTGGATAGAGGACAGTTTCCGCGCGAGCAGTACTTC	CASSLDRGQFPREQYF
TRBV29-1	TRBJ2-3	.	TRBD2	TGCAGCGTTGAAGCGACTAGCGGGAGGACAGATACGCAGTATTTT	CSVEATSGRTDTQYF
TRBV27	TRBJ1-1	.	TRBD1	TGTGCCAGCAGTTTACCTGACAGGGCGGCTGAAGCTTTCTTT	CASSLPDRAAEAFF
TRBV9	TRBJ1-2	.	.	TGTGCCAGCAGTTCCTACAGGGTTGAGACCTATGGCTACACCTTC	CASSSYRVETYGYTF
TRBV11-2	TRBJ2-2	.	TRBD1	TGTGCCAGCAGCCCAAGGACAGGGTTCGGGGAGCTGTTTTTT	CASSPRTGFGELFF
TRBV28	TRBJ1-1	.	.	TGTGCCAGCAGGCAAAGGCCAGGACACTTTTCGAACACTGAAGCTTTCTTT	CASRQRPGHFSNTEAFF
TRBV6-5	TRBJ1-2	.	.	TGTGCCAGCAGTTACACCGGAAACTATGGCTACACCTTC	CASSYTGNYGYTF
TRBV27	TRBJ2-7	.	TRBD1	TGTGCCAGCAGTTTCGGGACAGGGGCACCCTACGAGCAGTACTTC	CASSFGTGAPYEQYF
TRBV10-3	TRBJ1-1	.	.	TGTGCCATCAGTGATTGGGACACTGAAGCTTTCTTT	CAISDWDTEAFF
TRBV30	TRBJ2-1	.	.	TGTGCCTGGGAGCAGACCCGAACCAACAATGAGCAGTTCTTC	CAWEQTRTNNEQFF
TRBV5-4	TRBJ2-1	.	.	TGTGCCAGCAGCGGAGGGGGGCTCTACAATGAGCAGTTCTTC	CASSGGGLYNEQFF
TRBV7-9	TRBJ1-2	.	TRBD1	TGTGCCAGCAGCGAGGGGGCTGACTATGGCTACACCTTC	CASSEGADYGYTF
TRBV5-4	TRBJ2-1	.	.	TGTGCCTCAAGCGCCGCTGCGTTCGGATCCTACAATGAGCAGTTCTTC	CASSAAAFGSYNEQFF
TRBV7-2	TRBJ2-5	.	.	TGTGCCAGCAGCCGGGGCAGGGAAGAGACCCAGTACTTC	CASSRGREETQYF
TRBV7-8	TRBJ2-2	.	TRBD2	TGTGCCAGCAGCTCCTCTAGAACTATAGCGGGAGATTACACCGGGGAGCTGTTTTTT	CASSSSRTIAGDYTGELFF
TRBV6-6	TRBJ2-3	.	.	TGTGCCAGCAGTTACAAACGGCCCGACGAGACAGATACGCAGTATTTT	CASSYKRPDETDTQYF
TRBV28	TRBJ1-3	.	.	TGTGCCAGCAGTTCTGACCCAGCTGGAAACACCATATATTTT	CASSSDPAGNTIYF
TRBV18	TRBJ2-7	.	.	TGTGCCAGCTCACCCAATTCTGCAGCCTACGAGCAGTACTTC	CASSPNSAAYEQYF
TRBV6-1	TRBJ2-7	.	TRBD2	TGTGCCAGCAGATGGAGACTAGCGGGAGGTAGTTACTTC	CASRWRLAGGSYF
TRBV14	TRBJ2-1	.	.	TGTGCCAGCAGCCAAGGGGCGGGCTTCAATGAGCAGTTCTTC	CASSQGAGFNEQFF
TRBV9	TRBJ1-2	.	.	TGTGCCAGCAGCGCGACAGGATTCTATGGCTACACCTTC	CASSATGFYGYTF
TRBV9	TRBJ2-5	.	TRBD1	TGTGCCAGCAGCGTGGGACAGGGACCCCAAGAGACCCAGTACTTC	CASSVGQGPQETQYF
TRBV10-2	TRBJ2-1	.	TRBD2	TGCGCCAGCGTTCCGACTAGCGGGAGCTCCTACAATGAGCAGTTCTTC	CASVPTSGSSYNEQFF
TRBV28	TRBJ2-3	once	.	TGTGCCAGCAGTTTATTAGGTAGCGGTTACACAGATACGCAGTATTTT	CASSLLGSGYTDTQYF
TRBV30	TRBJ1-1	.	TRBD1	TGTGCCTGGACGGACAGGGGGAACACTGAAGCTTTCTTT	CAWTDRGNTEAFF
TRBV18	TRBJ1-1	.	TRBD1	TGTGCCAGCTCAGTCACCGGGACAGAGAACACTGAAGCTTTCTTT	CASSVTGTENTEAFF
TRBV19	TRBJ2-5	.	TRBD1	TGTGCCAGTAGTATCGGACAGGGCCAGGAGACCCAGTACTTC	CASSIGQGQETQYF
TRBV27	TRBJ2-7	.	TRBD2	TGTGCCAGCAGTCCAGTATCTAGCGGGAGGGCCCACGAGCAGTACTTC	CASSPVSSGRAHEQYF
TRBV19	TRBJ1-4	.	TRBD1	TGTGCCAGTAGTATAGTTCGAGATGGACAGGATAATGAAAAACTGTTTTTT	CASSIVRDGQDNEKLFF